This is a list of T cell receptor beta chains from one sample in a study of blood T cells in healthy people across ages. TCRdb re-derived calls from the 5' RACE reads in MiXCR, one entry per CDR3 protein. The sample lists over 1,500,000 distinct CDR3 sequences; about 50% were seen once. The sample comprised blood. The receptors originated from a woman aged 40-49 years in good health. CDR3s include the opening cysteine and the closing phenylalanine or tryptophan. A D gene is named only where the DNA matches it firmly. Part of the rows lack a size; the others show once, few, many or a class for expanded clones.

v_call: TRBV6-2/TRBV6-3; clone_size: few; j_call: TRBJ2-7; d_call: TRBD1; cdr3_nt: TGTGCCAGCAGTACGGGACAGTTTTCCTACGAGCAGTACTTC; cdr3_aa: CASSTGQFSYEQYF
v_call: TRBV28; clone_size: -; j_call: TRBJ2-4; d_call: -; cdr3_nt: TGTGCCAGCAGTGGAGTCAGGGGAGTCAAAAACATTCAGTACTTC; cdr3_aa: CASSGVRGVKNIQYF
v_call: TRBV7-9; clone_size: few; j_call: TRBJ2-1; d_call: -; cdr3_nt: TGTGCCAGCAGCGGTGGCAGGACAATTTACAATGAGCAGTTCTTC; cdr3_aa: CASSGGRTIYNEQFF
v_call: TRBV12-3/TRBV12-4; clone_size: -; j_call: TRBJ2-5; d_call: -; cdr3_nt: TGTGCCAGCAGTTTATCAGAGGGTAGGCAAGAGACCCAGTACTTC; cdr3_aa: CASSLSEGRQETQYF
v_call: TRBV24-1; clone_size: -; j_call: TRBJ1-5; d_call: -; cdr3_nt: TGTGCCACCAGTGAGGATGATCAGCCCCAGCATTTT; cdr3_aa: CATSEDDQPQHF
v_call: TRBV27; clone_size: few; j_call: TRBJ2-7; d_call: TRBD1; cdr3_nt: TGTGCCAGCAGTTCCTGGGGGACAGGCACCTACGAGCAGTACTTC; cdr3_aa: CASSSWGTGTYEQYF
v_call: TRBV18; clone_size: once; j_call: TRBJ2-3; d_call: -; cdr3_nt: TGTGCCAGCTCCCTTACGAGGGAAAATACGCAGTATTTT; cdr3_aa: CASSLTRENTQYF
v_call: TRBV29-1; clone_size: -; j_call: TRBJ2-1; d_call: -; cdr3_nt: TGCAGCGTTGCACTGGCCCTCGCCAATGAGCAGTTCTTC; cdr3_aa: CSVALALANEQFF
v_call: TRBV7-2; clone_size: few; j_call: TRBJ2-5; d_call: TRBD2; cdr3_nt: TGTGCCACCAGCAACAGCGGGGGGCGGCTCGAGACCCAGTACTTC; cdr3_aa: CATSNSGGRLETQYF
v_call: TRBV6-5; clone_size: many; j_call: TRBJ1-2; d_call: TRBD1; cdr3_nt: TGTGCCAGCAGCCGTTCTGACAGGGGGGGAATTAGTGGCTACACCTTC; cdr3_aa: CASSRSDRGGISGYTF
v_call: TRBV25-1; clone_size: -; j_call: TRBJ1-2; d_call: -; cdr3_nt: TGTGCCAGCAGTGAAAGATTAAATGGCTACACCTTC; cdr3_aa: CASSERLNGYTF
v_call: TRBV20-1; clone_size: few; j_call: TRBJ2-7; d_call: TRBD2; cdr3_nt: TGCAGTGCTAGAGATCGGACTAGCGGGGGTCCAAACTCCTACGAGCAGTACTTC; cdr3_aa: CSARDRTSGGPNSYEQYF
v_call: TRBV6-1; clone_size: -; j_call: TRBJ2-4; d_call: -; cdr3_nt: TGTGCCAGCATAAACAGGGAAAACATTCAGTACTTC; cdr3_aa: CASINRENIQYF
v_call: TRBV12-3/TRBV12-4; clone_size: -; j_call: TRBJ1-5; d_call: -; cdr3_nt: TGTGCCAGCAGACGATCTGGCCGGGACAATGGTCAGCCCCAGCATTTT; cdr3_aa: CASRRSGRDNGQPQHF
v_call: TRBV7-9; clone_size: -; j_call: TRBJ2-3; d_call: TRBD2; cdr3_nt: TGTGCCAGCGGTACTAGCGGGGGGCCCCCAGATACGCAGTATTTT; cdr3_aa: CASGTSGGPPDTQYF
v_call: TRBV24-1; clone_size: few; j_call: TRBJ2-5; d_call: TRBD1; cdr3_nt: TGTGCCACCGCAACTCCTACAGGGGCTCATACCCAGTACTTC; cdr3_aa: CATATPTGAHTQYF
v_call: TRBV27; clone_size: few; j_call: TRBJ2-1; d_call: TRBD1; cdr3_nt: TGTGCCAGCAGCCTGACAGGGATCAATGAGCAGTTCTTC; cdr3_aa: CASSLTGINEQFF